The clone carrying this T cell receptor beta chain was detected only a few times. Its antigen is unknown. Looked up from germline, CDR1 is MNHEY and CDR2 is SVGAGI. The CDR3 runs to 15 residues. V dropped 4 bases and J dropped 4; count of bases not matched to a gene: 6. This sample was included in a study of T cell responses to AZD1222 COVID-19 vaccine. Findings of the study overall: Seropositive at baseline were only a handful of AZD1222 recipients. Mostly white British, mostly female donors; authors suggested clonal diversity may be underestimated.

Produced via immunoSEQ multiplex PCR; TCRdb's table is partial and in-frame only. The sample lists some 150,000 clones; 90% were seen once. The chain is built from TRBV6-5 and TRBJ1-5; 8 nucleotides line up with TRBD1. The source material was peripheral blood, sampled on day 0 of AZD1222 vaccination. This receptor was taken from an adult in good health. The CDR3 bases are TGTGCCAGCAGTTCCACCGGGACAGGTAATCAGCCCCAGCATTTT. Translation gives CASSSTGTGNQPQHF.